This T cell receptor beta chain was sequenced for a study of cytomegalovirus exposure and HLA in healthy donors. Study outcomes and limitations: TCR beta chain V- and J-gene trimming was linked, in a later analysis, to a missense variant in DCLRE1C.

The CDR3 runs 16 residues. The germline V and J ends were trimmed by 5 bases and 7 bases, with 20 bases remaining between them. From germline, CDR1 is SEHNR and CDR2 FQNEAQ (reference sequence). A multiplex PCR was run with 60 Vbeta primers and 13 Jbeta primers. Clones were read by immunoSEQ multiplex PCR, and TCRdb kept only the in-frame ones, dropping some. The sample yields around 180,000 clones, about four fifths seen once. This clone is a singleton in its sample. Its antigen remains unidentified. The V gene is TRBV7-9, the J gene TRBJ1-4; D might be TRBD1 (6 bases). Material: PBMCs. This clonotype was sampled from a boy aged 5-17 years in good health and CMV-seronegative. CDR3 coding DNA: TGTGCCAGCAGCCCCGGCGGTGACAGGTTAATTGAAAAACTGTTTTTT. This encodes CASSPGGDRLIEKLFF.